Each of the 12 T cell receptor beta chains below was sequenced from the same sample in a study of blood T cell repertoires in COVID-19. Some clones are missing from TCRdb's copy, which holds only in-frame ones; the method was immunoSEQ multiplex PCR. Here the sample spans more than 150,000 clones, 94% being singletons. The sample consisted of peripheral blood. The receptor set was obtained from a young man with COVID-19, enrolled during active disease.

The rearrangement uses TRBV6-1 and TRBJ2-7, with D maybe TRBD1 (5 bases). The length of the CDR3 is 13 residues. Germline loops: CDR1 MNHNS, CDR2 SASEGT. V was shortened by 2 bases and J by 6 bases, with 11 bases between the two germline ends. The DNA for the CDR3 is TGTGCCAGCAGTGAAAGGGCCAGGGCCGAGCAGTACTTC. Amino acid sequence: CASSERARAEQYF.

This chain links TRBV18 with TRBJ2-7, with D unclear. The V end was cut by 0 bases, the J end by 4 bases, with 7 bases between. In germline, CDR1 is KGHSH, CDR2 LQKENI. The CDR3 contains 13 residues. In nucleotides, the CDR3 is TGTGCCAGCTCACCACCGGCAGTATACGAGCAGTACTTC. Translating gives CASSPPAVYEQYF.

The chain carries TRBV25-1 and TRBJ2-7; the D gene is possibly TRBD2 (6 bases). Germline V gene sequence: CDR1 MGHDK, CDR2 SYGVNS. The CDR3 loop spans 14 amino acids. V lost 7 bases, J lost 7 bases, and 20 bases lay in between. The CDR3 DNA follows: TGTGCCAGCACCTCCTCAGGCAGGGCGGGGGAGCAGTACTTC. It is translated as CASTSSGRAGEQYF.

The chain carries TRBV18 and TRBJ1-1, with D tentatively TRBD1 (5 bases). With 2 bases removed from V and 3 bases from J, the gap between germline ends came to 10 bases. The CDR3 totals 14 residues. The germline V gene encodes CDR1 KGHSH and CDR2 LQKENI. This CDR3 is CASSPRGGDTEAFF. The DNA of the CDR3 is TGTGCCAGCTCACCAAGGGGAGGGGACACTGAAGCTTTCTTT.

This clone was observed once. This chain links TRBV5-4 with TRBJ1-1; the D gene is possibly TRBD1 (6 bases). CDR3 size: 12 residues. Trimming left V 2 bases short and J 8 bases short, with 10 bases between. The germline V gene encodes CDR1 SGHNT and CDR2 YYREEE (reference sequence). The chain's CDR3 is CASSFDRLEAFF. In DNA form, the CDR3 reads TGTGCCAGCAGCTTCGACAGGCTCGAAGCTTTCTTT. Complete variable domain (other parts from reference TRBV5-4 and TRBJ1-1): ETGVTQSPTHLIKTRGQQVTLRCSSQSGHNTVSWYQQALGQGPQFIFQYYREEENGRGNFPPRFSGLQFPNYSSELNVNALELDDSALYLCASSFDRLEAFFGQGTRLTVV.

The J gene is TRBJ2-7, the V gene TRBV6-2 or TRBV6-3, with D tentatively TRBD1 (6 bases). Trimming took off 2 bases at V and 2 bases at J, with 7 bases between the two ends. The CDR3 length is 13 residues. Germline assignment: CDR1 MNHEY and CDR2 SVGEGT. In nucleotides, the CDR3 is TGTGCCAGCAGTTACACAGGGCCCTACGAGCAGTACTTC. Protein sequence: CASSYTGPYEQYF.

The chain's CDR3 is CASSQDEGRGFPGELFF. The CDR3 coding sequence is TGTGCCAGCAGCCAAGACGAGGGGCGGGGGTTTCCCGGGGAGCTGTTTTTT. This rearrangement joins TRBV3-1 (or the pseudogene TRBV3-2) to TRBJ2-2; 7 positions match TRBD2. The J segment lost 6 bases and the V segment lost 0 bases, leaving 10 bases of the junction unmatched. CDR3 length: 17 residues. Germline V gene sequence: CDR1 LGHDT, CDR2 YNNKEL (reference sequence).

Notes on this clone: Other nucleotide sequences from this sample produce the same CDR3. This sequence joins TRBV4-2 and TRBJ2-7, with 7 positions matching TRBD2. V was clipped by 1 base and J by 0 bases; unmatched bases: 3. The CDR3 is made up of 15 amino acids. Germline V CDR1 and CDR2: LGHNA, YNFKEQ. CDR3 loop: CASSQASGSSYEQYF. Here the CDR3 DNA reads TGTGCCAGCAGCCAAGCTAGCGGTAGCTCCTACGAGCAGTACTTC.

J is TRBJ1-2 and V is TRBV27, with 9 nucleotides matching TRBD1. With 5 bases clipped from V and 3 bases from J, the junction kept 10 bases outside the gene matches. Germline lookup yields CDR1 MNHEY and CDR2 SMNVEV (reference sequence). This CDR3 is 16 amino acids long. CDR3 DNA sequence: TGTGCCAGCAGTCCGGGACAGGGAGGGGGCTACTATGGCTACACCTTC. Translation gives CASSPGQGGGYYGYTF.

This chain uses TRBV19 with TRBJ2-3, with TRBD2 identical over 11 bases. The CDR3 is 15 amino acids. Germline assignment: CDR1 LNHDA and CDR2 SQIVND (reference sequence). V shed 6 bases and J 3 bases; nucleotides not matched to a gene: 5. For the CDR3, the DNA is TGTGCCAGTAGGATTGTAGCGGGGGGGACAGATACGCAGTATTTT. Its translation: CASRIVAGGTDTQYF.

The V gene is TRBV7-2, the J gene TRBJ2-2; 7 bases map to TRBD1. J lost 4 bases, V lost 1 base, and 3 bases had no gene match. This CDR3 is 15 amino acids long. Germline V gene sequence: CDR1 SGHTA, CDR2 FQGNSA. CDR3 protein: CASSLVSGGTGELFF. DNA of the CDR3: TGTGCCAGCAGCTTAGTTTCAGGGGGCACCGGGGAGCTGTTTTTT.

The chain combines TRBV30 with TRBJ2-5; possible D gene TRBD2, 6 bases. Trimming left V 3 bases short and J 9 bases short, with 17 bases between. The CDR3 extends over 13 amino acids. Germline CDR1 GTSNPN, CDR2 SVGIG (reference sequence). In nucleotides, the CDR3 is TGTGCCTGGAGGAGTGGTAGCGGTGGGGCCCAGTACTTC. Its protein is CAWRSGSGGAQYF.